The 18 T cell receptor beta chains below come from one sample, sequenced in a study of cytomegalovirus exposure and HLA in healthy donors. PCR used 60 Vbeta primers and 13 Jbeta primers. Some clones are missing from TCRdb's copy, which holds only in-frame ones; the method was immunoSEQ multiplex PCR. The sample includes about 120,000 clones, approximately 10% of them seen just once. Input material: PBMCs. The receptors come from a woman younger than 30 in good health and CMV-seropositive.

The gene calls are TRBV5-1 and TRBJ2-3, with D perhaps TRBD2 (5 bases). Trimming stripped 3 bases from V and 6 bases from J, with 8 bases between. The germline gives CDR1 SGHRS, CDR2 YFSETQ. This CDR3 contains 12 residues. CDR3 sequence (DNA): TGCGCCAGCAGCTCCGAGCGGGATACGCAGTATTTT. Translating gives CASSSERDTQYF.

The gene calls are TRBV7-6 and TRBJ1-1, with D uncertain. This CDR3 spans 13 amino acids. Trimming removed 5 bases from V and 7 bases from J, with 14 bases in between. Germline CDR1 and CDR2: SGHVS and FNYEAQ. CDR3 sequence reads: CASSPEVVSEAFF. CDR3 coding DNA: TGTGCCAGCAGCCCGGAGGTTGTAAGTGAAGCTTTCTTT.

The chain has TRBV7-2 and TRBJ1-5, with 8 bases aligning to TRBD1. Unmatched junction bases numbered 5, after V lost 5 bases and J lost 2 bases. Germline CDR1 is SGHTA and CDR2 is FQGNSA. The CDR3 is made up of 15 amino acids. CDR3 nucleotide sequence: TGTGCCAGCAGCCCGTCGGGACAGGGCAATCAGCCCCAGCATTTT. Encoded protein: CASSPSGQGNQPQHF.

This clone came up a few times. In DNA form, the CDR3 reads TGTGCCAGCAGCCTGCGGCTAGCGGGGATCTACGAGCAGTACTTC. Residues: CASSLRLAGIYEQYF. The chain has TRBV27 and TRBJ2-7, with TRBD2 matching 9 bases. The CDR3 is 15 residues long. CDR1 MNHEY and CDR2 SMNVEV come from the germline V gene (reference sequence). The V and J ends lost 6 bases and 3 bases, in that order; junction bases with no gene match: 9.

This clone has a handful of counts. The chain links TRBV27 to TRBJ2-1, with 9 bases identical to TRBD1. Germline lookup yields CDR1 MNHEY and CDR2 SMNVEV (reference sequence). The CDR3 loop spans 13 amino acids. The V segment lost 5 bases and the J segment 6 bases; nucleotides outside the gene matches: 2. DNA for the CDR3: TGTGCCAGCAGTCCGACAGGGGGCAATGAGCAGTTCTTC. Translating it yields CASSPTGGNEQFF.

This clone was seen more than once but under ten times. The genes are TRBV7-8 and TRBJ2-7, with 12 bases matching TRBD2. The CDR3 is 15 residues long. Germline V CDR1 and CDR2: SGHVS, FQNEAQ. Germline trimming cut 1 base from V and 4 bases from J; bases unmatched to any gene: 2. This CDR3 is CASSLGLAGVYEQYF. The DNA for the CDR3 is TGTGCCAGCAGCTTAGGACTAGCGGGAGTATACGAGCAGTACTTC.

V gene TRBV2 combines with J gene TRBJ2-4; perhaps TRBD2 as D (5 bases). This CDR3 has 15 residues. Between the trimmed V and J ends, which lost 4 bases and 0 bases, there was a span of 10 bases. Germline assignment: CDR1 SNHLY and CDR2 FYNNEI. CDR3 protein: CASSVGAAAKNIQYF. DNA of the CDR3: TGTGCCAGCAGTGTGGGAGCGGCAGCCAAAAACATTCAGTACTTC.

This clone was recorded a few times. The gene calls are TRBV30 and TRBJ1-3; 7 nucleotides match TRBD1. The CDR3 is 15 residues long. Germline V gene data show CDR1 as GTSNPN and CDR2 as SVGIG (reference sequence). After removal of 5 bases from V and 2 bases from J, the junction contained 9 bases not matched to a gene. The CDR3 loop reads CAWRAGGFTGNTIYF. DNA for the CDR3: TGTGCCTGGCGGGCAGGGGGATTCACTGGAAACACCATATATTTT.

This clone was seen only a few times. This CDR3 is also generated by other DNA sequences in the sample. This chain connects TRBV11-2 to TRBJ2-7; D not certain. Germline CDR1 is SGHAT and CDR2 is FQNNGV. V gave up 5 bases and J gave up 0 bases, with 11 bases separating them. The CDR3 spans 14 residues. The CDR3 loop reads CASSPDPSSYEQYF. The DNA of the CDR3 is TGTGCCAGCAGCCCCGACCCTAGCTCCTACGAGCAGTACTTC.

The chain carries TRBV7-9 and TRBJ2-7, with 15 bases aligning to TRBD2. The CDR3 runs 18 residues. Germline-derived CDR1 and CDR2 are SEHNR and FQNEAQ (reference sequence). J lost 0 bases, V lost 5 bases, and 8 bases had no gene match. The CDR3 coding sequence is TGTGCCAGCAGCCCTTATGGACTAGCGGGAGGGTTCTCCTACGAGCAGTACTTC. It yields the protein CASSPYGLAGGFSYEQYF.

This clone was seen more than once but under ten times. This rearrangement joins TRBV7-9 to TRBJ1-2, with a weak D call TRBD1 (5 bases). The CDR3 is 14 amino acids. V shed 4 bases and J shed 13 bases, with 22 bases lying between them. From germline, CDR1 is SEHNR and CDR2 FQNEAQ (reference sequence). The CDR3 is CASSSGDDRAGCTF. The CDR3 nucleotides read TGTGCCAGCAGCTCCGGGGACGATCGGGCGGGATGCACCTTC.

V gene TRBV11-2 combines with J gene TRBJ2-7; D is unclear. The germline CDR1 and CDR2 sequences are SGHAT and FQNNGV. The V gene lost 5 bases and the J gene lost 7 bases, with 12 bases spanning the gap. The CDR3 runs to 12 residues. CDR3 DNA sequence: TGTGCCAGCAGCCGGAACTCGGGTGAGCAGTACTTC. It encodes CASSRNSGEQYF. The full variable domain, in which reference TRBV11-2 and TRBJ2-7 provide the parts outside the CDR3, is EAGVAQSPRYKIIEKRQSVAFWCNPISGHATLYWYQQILGQGPKLLIQFQNNGVVDDSQLPKDRFSAERLKGVDSTLKIQPAKLEDSAVYLCASSRNSGEQYFGPGTRLTVT.

This clone has more than one count but fewer than ten. The chain combines TRBV2 with TRBJ2-7; D is ambiguous. CDR1 SNHLY and CDR2 FYNNEI come from the germline V gene. This CDR3 is built from 13 residues. Trimming took 4 bases from V and 2 from J, leaving 9 bases between them. DNA of the CDR3: TGTGCCAGCAGTGTTGAGCAAACCTACGAGCAGTACTTC. Amino acids: CASSVEQTYEQYF.

The gene calls are TRBV9 and TRBJ1-3; TRBD1 aligns across 8 bases. The V segment lost 3 bases and the J segment 3 bases; nucleotides outside the gene matches: 5. Looked up from germline, CDR1 is SGDLS and CDR2 is YYNGEE. The CDR3 loop spans 15 amino acids. The CDR3 DNA reads TGTGCCAGCAGCGATGGCAGGGGGCTTGGAAACACCATATATTTT. It yields the protein CASSDGRGLGNTIYF.

The chain is built from TRBV28 and TRBJ1-4, with D tentatively TRBD1 (6 bases). Germline CDR1 reads MDHEN; CDR2 reads SYDVKM. CDR3 size: 15 residues. The V gene lost 3 bases and the J gene lost 8 bases, with 16 bases spanning the gap. The CDR3 nucleotides read TGTGCCAGCAGTTTCGTTGGGGGGGCAAGGGAAAAACTGTTTTTT. This codes for CASSFVGGAREKLFF. Using reference TRBV28 and TRBJ1-4 for the parts outside the CDR3, the full variable domain is DVKVTQSSRYLVKRTGEKVFLECVQDMDHENMFWYRQDPGLGLRLIYFSYDVKMKEKGDIPEGYSVSREKKERFSLILESASTNQTSMYLCASSFVGGAREKLFFGSGTQLSVL.

This sequence joins TRBV7-9 and TRBJ1-2; no definite D call. V was trimmed by 2 bases and J by 6 bases, leaving 13 bases between them. Germline V gene lookup returns CDR1 SEHNR and CDR2 FQNEAQ (reference sequence). The CDR3 has 14 amino acids. The CDR3 protein is CASSLTSSPNGYTF. The CDR3 nucleotides read TGTGCCAGCAGCTTAACTAGCAGTCCCAATGGCTACACCTTC.

The chain links TRBV10-3 to TRBJ1-5; 8 bases are shared with TRBD1. Germline values: CDR1 ENHRY, CDR2 SYGVKD. V gave up 6 bases and J gave up 0 bases; unmatched junction bases: 7. The CDR3 covers 16 residues. CDR3: CAISRGPENSNQPQHF. In DNA, the CDR3 is TGTGCCATCAGCAGGGGGCCGGAAAATAGCAATCAGCCCCAGCATTTT.

This clone came up a few times. The chain employs TRBV9 and TRBJ1-3, with D possibly TRBD1 on 6 matching bases. The CDR3 runs 14 residues. V lost 3 bases to trimming and J lost 3 bases, with 10 bases between them. Looked up from germline, CDR1 is SGDLS and CDR2 is YYNGEE. CDR3 in amino acids: CASSAGHLGNTIYF. DNA of the CDR3: TGTGCCAGCAGCGCGGGACACCTTGGAAACACCATATATTTT.